One and the same sample provided the 25 T cell receptor beta chains below, sequenced in a study of blood T cell repertoires in COVID-19. Clones were sequenced by immunoSEQ multiplex PCR, and TCRdb holds only the in-frame ones, with some missing. The sample contains fewer than 500,000 clones, around 89% of which appear only once. The sequenced sample consisted of PBMCs or T cells enriched from blood (not recorded which). Receptors originate from a woman under 40 with acute COVID-19.

The rearrangement uses TRBV10-3 and TRBJ2-2; D remains unclear. CDR3 length: 14 amino acids. CDR1 is ENHRY, CDR2 SYGVKD, per germline. Trimming took 1 base from V and 2 from J, leaving 5 bases between them. In DNA form, the CDR3 reads TGTGCCATCAGTGAGTGGCTCAACACCGGGGAGCTGTTTTTT. Translating it yields CAISEWLNTGELFF.

CDR3 coding DNA: TGTGCCAGCTCACCGGGGACAGGGCGTCCCTACGAGCAGTACTTC. Translated, it gives CASSPGTGRPYEQYF. V gene TRBV18 combines with J gene TRBJ2-7, with TRBD1 matching 9 bases. Germline CDR1 KGHSH, CDR2 LQKENI. The ends lost 3 bases at V and 2 bases at J; junction bases unmatched: 5. CDR3 length equals 15 residues.

The chain employs TRBV4-1 and TRBJ1-1; the D is unclear. Germline loops: CDR1 MGHRA, CDR2 YSYEKL. The CDR3 has 16 residues. V shed 0 bases and J shed 6 bases, with 17 bases lying between them. In DNA, the CDR3 is TGCGCCAGCAGCCAAGATTCGCGGGGATCGGGCGCTGAAGCTTTCTTT. It yields the protein CASSQDSRGSGAEAFF.

This rearrangement joins TRBV19 to TRBJ2-3, with a tentative D call TRBD2 (6 bases). V was pared by 6 bases and J by 4 bases, with 17 bases between. The CDR3 spans 15 residues. Germline V CDR1 and CDR2: LNHDA, SQIVND (reference sequence). Here the CDR3 DNA reads TGTGCCAGTAGCGGGCAGGGACTTTGGGCAGATACGCAGTATTTT. Translating it yields CASSGQGLWADTQYF.

V is TRBV11-3 and J is TRBJ2-1; D unclear. The germline V gene has CDR1 SGHNT and CDR2 YENEEA. This CDR3 contains 13 residues. The ends were cut back, 3 bases at V and 5 bases at J, with 8 bases in the middle. For the CDR3, the DNA is TGTGCCAGCAGCTTGAGAAGAGACAATGAGCAGTTCTTC. Translation: CASSLRRDNEQFF.

This rearrangement joins TRBV11-2 to TRBJ2-3, with a tentative D call TRBD2 (5 bases). The ends were cut back, 0 bases at V and 6 bases at J, with 13 bases in the middle. This CDR3 is 15 amino acids long. CDR1 is SGHAT and CDR2 is FQNNGV in the germline V gene. The CDR3 DNA sequence: TGTGCCAGCAGCTTAGAAGGAGGCAGGTACGATACGCAGTATTTT. As protein: CASSLEGGRYDTQYF. Full variable domain (remainder filled in from reference TRBV11-2 and TRBJ2-3): EAGVAQSPRYKIIEKRQSVAFWCNPISGHATLYWYQQILGQGPKLLIQFQNNGVVDDSQLPKDRFSAERLKGVDSTLKIQPAKLEDSAVYLCASSLEGGRYDTQYFGPGTRLTVL.

This clone has only one observation. The chain couples TRBV12-3 or TRBV12-4 to TRBJ2-7; D may be TRBD1 (6 bases). Trimming took 5 bases from V and 2 from J, leaving 10 bases between them. The CDR3 extends over 13 amino acids. The CDR3 DNA sequence: TGTGCCAGCAGTCCCGGACAGACCTACGAGCAGTACTTC. It yields the protein CASSPGQTYEQYF.

This clone was recorded once. The rearrangement links TRBV19 to TRBJ2-7; D gene unclear. The germline CDR1 and CDR2 sequences are LNHDA and SQIVND (reference sequence). Trimming took off 5 bases at V and 7 bases at J, with 18 bases between the two ends. The CDR3 totals 14 residues. This CDR3 is CASSALWAPLEQYF. The CDR3, as DNA: TGTGCCAGTAGTGCCCTCTGGGCCCCTTTGGAGCAGTACTTC.

The genes are TRBV24-1 and TRBJ1-5; 7 positions agree with TRBD1. The CDR3 covers 18 residues. V trimming: 9 bases; J trimming: 0 bases; junction bases outside the gene matches: 16. Germline V gene sequence: CDR1 KGHDR, CDR2 SFDVKD. CDR3 coding DNA: TGTGCCACCCTAGATATTATCCGGGACAGAGATAGCAATCAGCCCCAGCATTTT. Amino acids: CATLDIIRDRDSNQPQHF.

This rearrangement joins TRBV4-1 to TRBJ1-1, with 12 bases that match TRBD1. CDR1 is MGHRA, CDR2 YSYEKL, per germline. This CDR3 region has 18 residues. J lost 4 bases, V lost 0 bases, and 9 bases had no gene match. Written as DNA, the CDR3 is TGCGCCAGCAGCCAAGATTGGGACAGGGGGCTCTTGGCCACTGAAGCTTTCTTT. It encodes CASSQDWDRGLLATEAFF.

The chain has TRBV24-1 and TRBJ1-5; 7 bases align to TRBD1. The CDR3 is 12 amino acids. Germline V gene sequence: CDR1 KGHDR, CDR2 SFDVKD. After removal of 5 bases from V and 12 bases from J, the junction contained 6 bases not matched to a gene. CDR3 coding DNA: TGTGCCACCAGTGGAGAAGGACAGGTCCAGCATTTT. This sequence encodes CATSGEGQVQHF.

The V gene is TRBV13, the J gene TRBJ2-2; D may be TRBD1 (5 bases). The CDR3 is made up of 15 amino acids. Germline CDR1 is PRHDT and CDR2 is FYEKMQ (reference sequence). Deletions cut 6 bases from V and 8 bases from J, with 19 bases between. CDR3 in amino acids: CASREANTGRGELFF. DNA for the CDR3: TGTGCCAGCAGAGAAGCCAATACAGGTCGTGGGGAGCTGTTTTTT. Variable domain in full (rest from reference TRBV13 and TRBJ2-2): AAGVIQSPRHLIKEKRETATLKCYPIPRHDTVYWYQQGPGQDPQFLISFYEKMQSDKGSIPDRFSAQQFSDYHSELNMSSLELGDSALYFCASREANTGRGELFFGEGSRLTVL.

The chain recombines TRBV5-1 with TRBJ1-3, with 7 bases fitting TRBD1. This CDR3 spans 15 amino acids. V gave up 5 bases and J gave up 0 bases; unmatched junction bases: 5. The V gene's germline CDR1 is SGHRS and CDR2 YFSETQ. CDR3 DNA: TGCGCCAGCAGGACAGGGCTAAACTCTGGAAACACCATATATTTT. It translates to CASRTGLNSGNTIYF.

For this clone: The junction does not match germline at one end; this may be a read error. The chain combines TRBV3-1 (or the pseudogene TRBV3-2) with TRBJ2-7; the D gene is possibly TRBD2 (6 bases). From germline, CDR1 is LGHDT and CDR2 YNNKEL (reference sequence). The CDR3 length is 13 residues. CDR3 bases: TGTGCCAGCAGCCAAGATTCGGGGCTGACTAGTTTCTTC. This sequence encodes CASSQDSGLTSFF.

The table lists this clone with a count of one. The V gene is TRBV23-1, the J gene TRBJ2-5; a weak D match, TRBD1 (6 bases). TRBV23-1 is treated as an ORF (open reading frame) with a function not yet certain. The CDR3 loop spans 16 amino acids. Trimming took 5 bases from V and 3 from J, leaving 19 bases between them. The CDR3 spells CASSLFTGKAKETQYF. CDR3 in DNA: TGCGCCAGCAGTTTATTCACAGGGAAGGCAAAAGAGACCCAGTACTTC.

This chain links TRBV21-1 with TRBJ1-1; the table's D call of TRBD1 was not tested on the DNA. TRBV21-1 is shown as a pseudogene. CDR3 length: 14 residues. CDR3 bases: TGTGCCAGCAGCAAGAGACAGGGATACGCTGAAGCTTTCTTT. Translated, it gives CASSKRQGYAEAFF.

The chain has TRBV6-2 or TRBV6-3 and TRBJ2-7, with 11 bases identical to TRBD2. Germline V CDR1 and CDR2: MNHEY, SVGEGT. After removal of 4 bases from V and 0 bases from J, the junction contained 14 bases not matched to a gene. The CDR3 length is 19 residues. The CDR3 region is CASSLVAGGPVGLSYEQYF. The CDR3 DNA sequence: TGTGCCAGCAGTTTAGTAGCGGGGGGGCCAGTAGGTCTCTCCTACGAGCAGTACTTC.

The CDR3 protein is CASSELFLAGGPRAQYF. The DNA of the CDR3 is TGTGCCAGCAGTGAATTGTTCCTAGCGGGGGGGCCGCGGGCCCAGTACTTC. The chain is built from TRBV2 and TRBJ2-5; TRBD2 agrees at 12 bases. The CDR3 extends over 17 amino acids. Germline V lookup: CDR1 SNHLY, CDR2 FYNNEI. V shed 2 bases, J shed 9 bases, and the junction held 13 bases outside the gene matches.

The CDR3 reads CASSWTAELAAFF. The CDR3, as DNA: TGTGCCAGCAGCTGGACAGCCGAACTGGCTGCTTTCTTT. The rearrangement links TRBV5-5 to TRBJ1-1; maybe TRBD1 (6 bases). Germline CDR1 and CDR2: SGHKS and YYEKEE (reference sequence). CDR3 size: 13 residues. The ends were cut back, 3 bases at V and 11 bases at J, with 17 bases in the middle.

The chain is built from TRBV2 and TRBJ1-2; 9 bases agree with TRBD1. Germline V gene data show CDR1 as SNHLY and CDR2 as FYNNEI. CDR3 length: 17 amino acids. V trimming: 8 bases; J trimming: 2 bases; junction bases outside the gene matches: 15. Here the CDR3 DNA reads TGTGCCAGCGCCTGGGTTACAGGGGGCCATTTCAACTATGGCTACACCTTC. Encoded protein: CASAWVTGGHFNYGYTF.

The genes are TRBV7-8 and TRBJ1-4; D is uncertain. Trimming stripped 7 bases from V and 5 bases from J, with 5 bases between. The CDR3 is made up of 11 amino acids. Germline assignment: CDR1 SGHVS and CDR2 FQNEAQ. The DNA for the CDR3 is TGTGCCAGCACTAAGAATGAAAAACTGTTTTTT. It codes for CASTKNEKLFF.

This clone came up a few times. This sequence joins TRBV7-9 and TRBJ2-7; the D is unclear. CDR1 SEHNR and CDR2 FQNEAQ come from the germline V gene (reference sequence). V was cut by 3 bases and J by 4 bases, with 7 bases left in between. The CDR3 consists of 12 residues. For the CDR3, the DNA is TGTGCCAGCAGCTTCGGTAGTTACGAGCAGTACTTC. It codes for CASSFGSYEQYF.

This clone was seen a single time. The V call is TRBV2, the J call TRBJ1-6; D is perhaps TRBD1 (6 bases). Deletions cut 6 bases from V and 4 bases from J, with 19 bases between. The CDR3 totals 17 residues. The germline gives CDR1 SNHLY, CDR2 FYNNEI. CDR3 protein: CASRLLTAGAYNSPLHF. Written as DNA, the CDR3 is TGTGCCAGCAGACTTTTGACAGCGGGGGCTTATAATTCACCCCTCCACTTT.

This chain joins TRBV4-3 and TRBJ1-6; 7 bases are shared with TRBD1. V shed 0 bases and J 9 bases; nucleotides not matched to a gene: 5. The CDR3 extends over 15 amino acids. From germline, CDR1 is LGHNA and CDR2 YSLEER. CDR3 coding DNA: TGCGCCAGCAGCCAAGATCCCAGGGGGTCTTCACCCCTCCACTTT. Amino acids: CASSQDPRGSSPLHF.

CDR3 sequence: CATSEQGARSGELFF. Written as DNA, the CDR3 is TGTGCCACCAGTGAACAGGGGGCGCGGTCCGGGGAGCTGTTTTTT. The chain uses TRBV24-1 and TRBJ2-2, with TRBD1 matching 9 bases. J gave up 6 bases and V 4 bases, and 5 bases lay outside the gene matches. The CDR3 runs 15 residues. CDR1 KGHDR and CDR2 SFDVKD come from the germline V gene.